What follows are 12 T cell receptor beta chains derived from one specimen sequenced in a study of blood T cell repertoires in COVID-19. Profiling relied on immunoSEQ multiplex PCR, and the TCRdb table lists in-frame clones only, not all of them. The sample shows roughly 63,000 clones, approximately 90% of them seen only once. Material for sequencing was peripheral blood. These receptors originate from a man aged 55-75 years with acute or convalescent COVID-19.

The V gene is TRBV7-9, the J gene TRBJ2-6, with TRBD2 matching 9 bases. The CDR3 runs 18 residues. J gave up 2 bases and V 0 bases, and 5 bases lay outside the gene matches. Germline values: CDR1 SEHNR, CDR2 FQNEAQ (reference sequence). The CDR3: CASSLAVASGTGANVLTF. CDR3 nucleotide sequence: TGTGCCAGCAGCTTAGCTGTGGCTAGCGGGACTGGGGCCAACGTCCTGACTTTC.

This clone was counted a few times. This rearrangement joins TRBV20-1 to TRBJ2-5; a weak D match, TRBD1 (6 bases). Looked up from germline, CDR1 is DFQATT and CDR2 is SNEGSKA (reference sequence). This CDR3 is built from 14 residues. V shed 3 bases and J shed 2 bases, with 13 bases lying between them. CDR3 residues: CSASPDGQQETQYF. CDR3 DNA sequence: TGCAGTGCTAGTCCGGATGGACAGCAAGAGACCCAGTACTTC.

This clone turned up a few times. The rearrangement joins TRBV4-1 to TRBJ1-5; weak D call: TRBD1 (5 bases). V dropped 1 base and J dropped 4 bases, with 8 bases sitting between them. CDR1 is MGHRA and CDR2 is YSYEKL in the germline V gene. The CDR3 has 14 amino acids. The CDR3 DNA sequence: TGCGCCAGCAGCCAAGGACAGCAGAATCAGCCCCAGCATTTT. Residues: CASSQGQQNQPQHF.

The chain employs TRBV27 and TRBJ2-7, with D possibly TRBD2 on 5 matching bases. The germline V gene encodes CDR1 MNHEY and CDR2 SMNVEV (reference sequence). The ends were cut back, 0 bases at V and 7 bases at J, with 13 bases in the middle. This CDR3 spans 14 amino acids. The CDR3: CASSLSVGQREQYF. Here the CDR3 DNA reads TGTGCCAGCAGTTTATCTGTCGGCCAGCGGGAGCAGTACTTC.

The chain has TRBV19 and TRBJ1-4, with D possibly matching TRBD1 (6 bases). The germline V gene encodes CDR1 LNHDA and CDR2 SQIVND (reference sequence). This CDR3 is built from 16 residues. V lost 2 bases to trimming and J lost 0 bases, with 10 bases between them. Here the CDR3 DNA reads TGTGCCAGTAGTATACCCCGACAGGCAACTAATGAAAAACTGTTTTTT. This gives the protein CASSIPRQATNEKLFF. The full variable domain, in which reference TRBV19 and TRBJ1-4 provide the parts outside the CDR3, is DGGITQSPKYLFRKEGQNVTLSCEQNLNHDAMYWYRQDPGQGLRLIYYSQIVNDFQKGDIAEGYSVSREKKESFPLTVTSAQKNPTAFYLCASSIPRQATNEKLFFGSGTQLSVL.

The chain links TRBV19 to TRBJ1-1; TRBD1 is a possible D gene (6 bases). The germline V gene has CDR1 LNHDA and CDR2 SQIVND (reference sequence). The CDR3 has 14 amino acids. The V gene lost 1 base and the J gene lost 1 base, with 7 bases spanning the gap. In nucleotides, the CDR3 is TGTGCCAGTAGTATAGCACAGGGGAACACTGAAGCTTTCTTT. Its translation: CASSIAQGNTEAFF.

The CDR3: CASSLQGYGNTIYF. As DNA, the CDR3 is TGCGCCAGCAGCTTACAGGGTTACGGAAACACCATATATTTT. The chain carries TRBV5-1 and TRBJ1-3, with a tentative D call TRBD1 (6 bases). V lost 2 bases to trimming and J lost 4 bases, with 10 bases between them. CDR1 is SGHRS and CDR2 is YFSETQ in the germline V gene. The CDR3 is 14 residues long.

A few counts support this clone. The rearrangement joins TRBV5-1 to TRBJ2-7; weak D call: TRBD1 (5 bases). This CDR3 has 13 residues. CDR1 SGHRS and CDR2 YFSETQ come from the germline V gene. Trimming left V 4 bases short and J 3 bases short, with 11 bases between. The CDR3, as DNA: TGCGCCAGCAGCCCTGAAGGGGTCTACGAGCAGTACTTC. It is translated as CASSPEGVYEQYF.

This clone was picked up one time. The chain links TRBV24-1 to TRBJ2-5; maybe TRBD1 (5 bases). The germline V and J ends were trimmed by 3 bases and 5 bases, with 21 bases remaining between them. Germline CDR1 reads KGHDR; CDR2 reads SFDVKD. The CDR3 totals 17 residues. This chain's CDR3 is CATSDPSGSAFGETQYF. For the CDR3, the DNA is TGTGCCACCAGTGATCCCTCAGGGTCCGCTTTTGGGGAGACCCAGTACTTC.

CDR3 nucleotide sequence: TGTGCCAGCAGCCAAGGGGACAGGGGATCCTACGAGCAGTACTTC. Amino acids: CASSQGDRGSYEQYF. This sequence joins TRBV3-1 (or the pseudogene TRBV3-2) and TRBJ2-7; 10 bases are shared with TRBD1. The trim removed 1 base at V and 1 base at J, leaving 1 base unmatched. The CDR3 spans 15 residues. The germline gives CDR1 LGHDT, CDR2 YNNKEL (reference sequence).

The V and J genes are TRBV19 and TRBJ1-5; 7 bases are a match to TRBD1. Trimming cost V 6 bases and J 2 bases; bases outside gene matches: 4. CDR3 length: 14 amino acids. CDR1 is LNHDA, CDR2 SQIVND, per germline (reference sequence). DNA of the CDR3: TGTGCCAGTAGCCTTACAGGGGGCAATCAGCCCCAGCATTTT. It codes for CASSLTGGNQPQHF.

The chain recombines TRBV19 with TRBJ1-2; D possibly corresponds to TRBD1 (5 bases). Trimming took off 3 bases at V and 0 bases at J, with 8 bases between the two ends. In germline, CDR1 is LNHDA, CDR2 SQIVND (reference sequence). This CDR3 spans 14 amino acids. The CDR3 DNA follows: TGTGCCAGTAGTATCAGGGCAACTAACTATGGCTACACCTTC. Protein sequence: CASSIRATNYGYTF. The entire variable domain, with the rest obtained from reference TRBV19 and TRBJ1-2, is as follows: DGGITQSPKYLFRKEGQNVTLSCEQNLNHDAMYWYRQDPGQGLRLIYYSQIVNDFQKGDIAEGYSVSREKKESFPLTVTSAQKNPTAFYLCASSIRATNYGYTFGSGTRLTVV.